These T cell receptor beta chains were read from a single sample in a study of blood T cell repertoires in COVID-19. Libraries were prepared by immunoSEQ multiplex PCR; TCRdb keeps only in-frame clonotypes and omits some of them. Among 87,000 or so clones listed, around 90% were seen once. Sequencing used peripheral blood. The receptors were sampled from an elderly woman with acute or convalescent COVID-19. CDR3s include the opening cysteine and the closing phenylalanine or tryptophan. D genes are given only for firm matches. Clone size is shown for a subset of rows, as once, few, many or a class of expanded clone.

DNA: TGCAGCGTTGAAGAACAGCCCCTAATCCTAGGCTACACCTTC
CDR3: CSVEEQPLILGYTF
D: .
V: TRBV29-1
size: .
J: TRBJ1-2

DNA: TGTGCCAGCAGCTTATCCGGGACAGGGTTTGGCTACACCTTC
CDR3: CASSLSGTGFGYTF
D: TRBD1
V: TRBV11-2
size: .
J: TRBJ1-2

DNA: TGTGCCAGCAGAATGGGACTAGCCGGGTTCGATGAGCAGTTCTTC
CDR3: CASRMGLAGFDEQFF
D: TRBD2
V: TRBV3-1/TRBV3-2
size: .
J: TRBJ2-1

DNA: TGTGCCAGCAGTCTAGGGGGGGGAGAGACCCAGTACTTC
CDR3: CASSLGGGETQYF
D: .
V: TRBV2
size: .
J: TRBJ2-5

DNA: TGTGCCAGCAGCTTACCCAGGGAGAACACTGAAGCTTTCTTT
CDR3: CASSLPRENTEAFF
D: .
V: TRBV11-2
size: .
J: TRBJ1-1

DNA: TGCGCCAGCAGCTTGAGTCTAGCGACAGATACGCAGTATTTT
CDR3: CASSLSLATDTQYF
D: .
V: TRBV5-1
size: .
J: TRBJ2-3

DNA: TGTGCCAGCAGACACTACAGGGATAGCAATCAGCCCCAGCATTTT
CDR3: CASRHYRDSNQPQHF
D: .
V: TRBV27
size: .
J: TRBJ1-5

DNA: TGTGCCAGCAGCCCGACAGGGGAGGGTGAAGCTTTCTTT
CDR3: CASSPTGEGEAFF
D: TRBD1
V: TRBV16
size: .
J: TRBJ1-1

DNA: TGTGCCAGCAGCTTCGGGGGAGGCGCAGAAAAACTGTTTTTT
CDR3: CASSFGGGAEKLFF
D: .
V: TRBV7-9
size: few
J: TRBJ1-4

DNA: TGTGCCACCAGTGAACCTACCGGGAGCCTCAAGGACACCGGGGAGCTGTTTTTT
CDR3: CATSEPTGSLKDTGELFF
D: .
V: TRBV24-1
size: .
J: TRBJ2-2

DNA: TGCGCCAGCAGCCCGGGTACCAGGGGGCCCACCGGGGAGCTGTTTTTT
CDR3: CASSPGTRGPTGELFF
D: TRBD1
V: TRBV4-3
size: once
J: TRBJ2-2

DNA: TGTGCCAGTAGCCAAAACAGGAACACTGAAGCTTTCTTT
CDR3: CASSQNRNTEAFF
D: .
V: TRBV19
size: .
J: TRBJ1-1

DNA: TGTGCCAGCAGCTTACTGACCGTGCGGGAGGGAAACGAGCAGTACTTC
CDR3: CASSLLTVREGNEQYF
D: TRBD2
V: TRBV5-8
size: .
J: TRBJ2-7

DNA: TGCGCCAGCAGTGGCCCTCTAGCGGGGCGAGGGGAGCTGTTTTTT
CDR3: CASSGPLAGRGELFF
D: TRBD2
V: TRBV2
size: .
J: TRBJ2-2

DNA: TGTGCCAGCAGCCTGGCCGGGACAGGGGAGTACTTC
CDR3: CASSLAGTGEYF
D: TRBD1
V: TRBV2
size: .
J: TRBJ2-7

DNA: TGCGCCAGCAGCCCCGAGGGGGGGAGGGGGACAGATACGCAGTATTTT
CDR3: CASSPEGGRGTDTQYF
D: .
V: TRBV5-1
size: .
J: TRBJ2-3

DNA: TGCAGTGCCCAACGTCTGGGGGAGGAGTTCTTC
CDR3: CSAQRLGEEFF
D: .
V: TRBV20-1
size: .
J: TRBJ2-1

DNA: TGTGCTAGTGGTTTGGTAGAGGGACAGGCTAGCTCCTATAATTCACCCCTCCACTTT
CDR3: CASGLVEGQASSYNSPLHF
D: TRBD1
V: TRBV12-5
size: .
J: TRBJ1-6

DNA: TGTGCCAGCAGCAAGGGACAGCTGGCTGGAAACACCATATATTTT
CDR3: CASSKGQLAGNTIYF
D: TRBD1
V: TRBV3-1/TRBV3-2
size: .
J: TRBJ1-3